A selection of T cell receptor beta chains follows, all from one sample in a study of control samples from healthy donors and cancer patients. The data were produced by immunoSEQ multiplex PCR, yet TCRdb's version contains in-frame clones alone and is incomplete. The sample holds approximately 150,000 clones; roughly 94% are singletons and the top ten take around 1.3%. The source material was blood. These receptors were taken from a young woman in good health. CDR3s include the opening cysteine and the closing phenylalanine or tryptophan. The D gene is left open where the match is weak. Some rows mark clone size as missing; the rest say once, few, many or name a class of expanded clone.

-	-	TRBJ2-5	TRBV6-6	CASSSDYGQQETQYF	TGTGCCAGCAGTTCTGATTATGGACAGCAAGAGACCCAGTACTTC
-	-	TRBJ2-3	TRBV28	CASSPGDTQYF	TGTGCCAGCAGTCCCGGAGATACGCAGTATTTT
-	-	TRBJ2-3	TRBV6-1	CASSEIDTQYF	TGTGCCAGCAGTGAAATTGATACGCAGTATTTT
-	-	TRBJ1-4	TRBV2	CASSEEWGSSEKLFF	TGTGCCAGCAGTGAAGAGTGGGGGTCGTCTGAAAAACTGTTTTTT
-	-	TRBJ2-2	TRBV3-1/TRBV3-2	CASSQVRATGELFF	TGTGCCAGCAGCCAAGTTCGCGCGACCGGGGAGCTGTTTTTT
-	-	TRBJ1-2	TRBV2	CASRGYGYTF	TGTGCCAGCAGGGGCTATGGCTACACCTTC
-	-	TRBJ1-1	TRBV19	CASSAPDTQVAEAFF	TGTGCCAGTAGTGCCCCGGACACGCAGGTGGCTGAAGCTTTCTTT
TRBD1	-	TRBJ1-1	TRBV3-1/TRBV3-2	CASSQQQGANTEAFF	TGTGCCAGCAGCCAGCAACAGGGGGCGAACACTGAAGCTTTCTTT
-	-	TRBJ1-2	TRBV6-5	CAAGGINYGYTF	TGTGCCGCGGGCGGAATTAACTATGGCTACACCTTC
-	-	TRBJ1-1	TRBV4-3	CASSQEWGGLSVNTEAFF	TGCGCCAGCAGCCAAGAGTGGGGGGGTCTCTCCGTGAACACTGAAGCTTTCTTT
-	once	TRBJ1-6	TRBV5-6	CASSFGPYNSPLHF	TGTGCCAGCAGCTTTGGACCGTATAATTCACCCCTCCACTTT
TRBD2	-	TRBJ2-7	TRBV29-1	CSAGLAGAYEQYF	TGCAGCGCCGGACTAGCGGGAGCCTACGAGCAGTACTTC
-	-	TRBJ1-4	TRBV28	CASRSPGRTNEKLFF	TGTGCCAGCAGGAGCCCGGGGCGGACTAATGAAAAACTGTTTTTT
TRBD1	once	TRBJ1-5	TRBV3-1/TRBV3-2	CASSQGDRGNQPQHF	TGTGCCAGCAGCCAAGGAGACAGGGGCAATCAGCCCCAGCATTTT
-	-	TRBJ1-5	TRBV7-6	CASSLGCCGASLNQPQHF	TGTGCCAGCAGCTTAGGTTGTTGTGGGGCCAGCCTCAATCAGCCCCAGCATTTT
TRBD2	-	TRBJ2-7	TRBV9	CASSVAGLAAEQYF	TGTGCCAGCAGCGTGGCGGGACTAGCCGCCGAGCAGTACTTC
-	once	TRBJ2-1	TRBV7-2	CASSLSRGRYNEQFF	TGTGCCAGCAGCTTATCTCGAGGTCGGTACAATGAGCAGTTCTTC
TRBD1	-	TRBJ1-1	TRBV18	CASSPGTVMNTEAFF	TGTGCCAGCTCACCAGGGACAGTCATGAACACTGAAGCTTTCTTT
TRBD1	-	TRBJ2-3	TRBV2	CASTPRTGDVDTQYF	TGTGCCAGCACACCTCGGACAGGGGACGTAGATACGCAGTATTTT
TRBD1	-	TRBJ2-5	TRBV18	CASSQGTGIETQYF	TGTGCCAGCTCACAGGGGACAGGGATCGAGACCCAGTACTTC
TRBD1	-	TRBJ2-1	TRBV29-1	CSVGGQGILNEQFF	TGCAGCGTTGGGGGACAGGGAATTCTGAATGAGCAGTTCTTC
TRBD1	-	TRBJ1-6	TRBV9	CASSLLAGTEDSPLHF	TGTGCCAGCAGCCTCCTAGCCGGGACAGAAGATTCACCCCTCCACTTT
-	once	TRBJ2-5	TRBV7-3	CASSSSGVQETQYF	TGTGCCAGCTCCTCCTCGGGGGTTCAAGAGACCCAGTACTTC
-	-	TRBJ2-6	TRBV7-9	CASSLAVGAGANVLTF	TGTGCCAGCAGCTTAGCGGTGGGCGCTGGGGCCAACGTCCTGACTTTC
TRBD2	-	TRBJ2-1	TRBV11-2	CASSFRTSIEQFF	TGTGCCAGCAGCTTCAGGACTAGCATTGAGCAGTTCTTC
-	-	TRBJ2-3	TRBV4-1	CASSQEDTLTDTQYF	TGCGCCAGCAGCCAAGAAGACACCCTCACAGATACGCAGTATTTT